This is a list of T cell receptor beta chains from one sample in a study of blood T cells in healthy people across ages. TCRdb itself ran the 5' RACE reads through MiXCR, one entry per CDR3 protein. Found here are over a million distinct CDR3 sequences, roughly a quarter of them singletons; the top ten hold about 0.8%. These sequences were also reported in another study, on T cells of mothers and their children.

Sequencing was carried out using blood. The source of these receptors is a girl aged 2-10 years in good health. CDR3s include the opening cysteine and the closing phenylalanine or tryptophan. The D gene is left open where the match is weak. Size tells how often a clone was seen (once, few, many) or the class of an expanded clone, and some rows leave it out.

V	J	D	size	CDR3	DNA
TRBV11-2	TRBJ2-3	TRBD2	.	CASTRLAAVGDTQYF	TGTGCCAGCACCAGACTAGCGGCGGTAGGAGATACGCAGTATTTT
TRBV29-1	TRBJ1-2	.	many	CSVENFGQDYGYTF	TGCAGCGTTGAGAATTTTGGGCAGGACTATGGCTACACCTTC
TRBV27	TRBJ2-7	.	few	CASSFGSGGGGNEQYF	TGTGCCAGCAGTTTTGGGAGTGGTGGAGGGGGGAACGAGCAGTACTTC
TRBV7-9	TRBJ2-5	.	few	CASSLQPTVQETQYF	TGTGCCAGCAGCTTACAACCGACAGTCCAAGAGACCCAGTACTTC
TRBV5-1	TRBJ2-7	TRBD2	.	CASSLPSGGYEQYF	TGCGCCAGCAGCTTGCCTAGCGGGGGCTACGAGCAGTACTTC
TRBV4-2	TRBJ1-2	.	.	CASSQEGLEPRDGYTF	TGTGCCAGCAGCCAAGAAGGCCTGGAACCCCGCGACGGCTACACCTTC
TRBV29-1	TRBJ2-7	TRBD2	.	CSALGYSGRADEQYF	TGCAGCGCCTTAGGGTATAGCGGGAGGGCCGACGAGCAGTACTTC
TRBV29-1	TRBJ2-3	.	few	CSVVGGMDDTQYF	TGCAGCGTTGTCGGGGGCATGGATGATACGCAGTATTTT
TRBV20-1	TRBJ2-5	TRBD2	.	CSGETSGSETQYF	TGCAGTGGCGAAACGAGCGGGAGTGAGACCCAGTACTTC
TRBV7-2	TRBJ2-3	TRBD1	many	CASSYTGASTDTQYF	TGTGCCAGCAGCTATACAGGGGCCTCCACAGATACGCAGTATTTT
TRBV6-2/TRBV6-3	TRBJ2-5	TRBD2	few	CASSSYTSVVETQYF	TGTGCCAGCAGTTCTTATACTAGCGTCGTGGAGACCCAGTACTTC
TRBV14	TRBJ2-7	TRBD1	few	CASSQEPDRVGELYF	TGTGCCAGCAGCCAAGAACCGGACAGGGTCGGTGAGCTGTACTTC
TRBV28	TRBJ2-4	.	.	CASNRGQILAKNIQYF	TGTGCCAGCAACAGAGGACAGATCCTAGCCAAAAACATTCAGTACTTC
TRBV6-2/TRBV6-3	TRBJ2-7	TRBD2	.	CASSYLTSGLYEQYF	TGTGCCAGCAGCTACTTAACTAGCGGTCTCTACGAGCAGTACTTC
TRBV12-3/TRBV12-4	TRBJ1-2	.	.	CASSFGSTNGYTF	TGTGCCAGCAGTTTTGGCAGTACTAATGGCTACACCTTC
TRBV13	TRBJ2-3	.	.	CASTIGARPNTQYF	TGTGCCAGCACTATTGGGGCTCGCCCCAATACGCAGTATTTT
TRBV6-5	TRBJ2-1	TRBD2	few	CAASTSGRSNEQFF	TGTGCCGCGTCAACTAGCGGGAGGTCCAATGAGCAGTTCTTC
TRBV6-6	TRBJ1-5	.	few	CAGSYSRGDQPQHF	TGTGCCGGCAGTTACTCACGGGGGGATCAGCCCCAGCATTTT
TRBV6-4	TRBJ1-1	.	.	CASSVEGGTEAFF	TGTGCCAGCAGTGTCGAGGGGGGAACTGAAGCTTTCTTT
TRBV12-3/TRBV12-4	TRBJ2-1	TRBD2	few	CASSWGGAHYGSYNEQFF	TGTGCCAGCAGTTGGGGAGGGGCTCACTATGGCTCCTACAATGAGCAGTTCTTC
TRBV6-5	TRBJ1-5	.	few	CTSSPVLDGQPQHF	TGTACCAGCAGTCCCGTTTTAGATGGCCAGCCCCAGCATTTT
TRBV4-1	TRBJ2-1	.	few	CASSQERLGIEQFF	TGCGCCAGCAGCCAAGAGCGACTAGGAATTGAGCAGTTCTTC
TRBV7-2	TRBJ1-4	.	.	CASSLEPFNEKLFF	TGTGCCAGCAGCTTAGAGCCGTTTAATGAAAAACTGTTTTTT
TRBV5-1	TRBJ1-1	.	few	CASSSGGAGSEAFF	TGCGCCAGCAGCTCGGGGGGGGCGGGTAGTGAAGCTTTCTTT
TRBV4-2	TRBJ2-3	.	.	CASSTLGVTDTQYF	TGTGCCAGCAGCACCCTCGGGGTCACAGATACGCAGTATTTT
TRBV29-1	TRBJ2-5	.	.	CSVRRRSQETQYF	TGCAGCGTCCGCCGGAGATCCCAAGAGACCCAGTACTTC
TRBV24-1	TRBJ2-1	.	.	CATSDLGLEYEQFF	TGTGCCACCAGTGATTTAGGGCTGGAATACGAGCAGTTCTTC
TRBV28	TRBJ2-7	.	.	CAGPLDGNETYEQYF	TGTGCCGGACCTCTGGATGGTAATGAGACCTACGAGCAGTACTTC
TRBV29-1	TRBJ2-3	TRBD1	.	CSANRQGDADTQYF	TGCAGCGCGAACCGACAGGGGGACGCAGATACGCAGTATTTT
TRBV29-1	TRBJ1-4	TRBD1	few	CSVAPPGQKNEKLFF	TGCAGCGTTGCTCCTCCGGGACAGAAAAATGAAAAACTGTTTTTT
TRBV7-2	TRBJ2-5	.	.	CASSFSREGTQYF	TGTGCCAGCAGCTTCAGCAGGGAAGGGACCCAGTACTTC
TRBV10-3	TRBJ2-7	.	few	CAISESESSRGEQYF	TGTGCCATCAGTGAGTCAGAATCGTCCAGGGGTGAGCAGTACTTC
TRBV20-1	TRBJ2-5	.	.	CSASSNPASQETQYF	TGCAGTGCTAGCTCGAATCCGGCCTCCCAAGAGACCCAGTACTTC
TRBV4-1	TRBJ1-4	TRBD1	many	CASSQTAGTGDEKLFF	TGCGCCAGCAGCCAAACCGCCGGGACAGGGGACGAAAAACTGTTTTTT
TRBV5-1	TRBJ2-2	TRBD1	.	CASSLAGTGGTGELFF	TGCGCCAGCAGCTTGGCCGGGACAGGTGGTACCGGGGAGCTGTTTTTT
TRBV7-9	TRBJ1-2	.	.	CASSYREGYGYTF	TGTGCCAGCAGCTACAGGGAGGGCTATGGCTACACCTTC
TRBV29-1	TRBJ2-1	TRBD1	few	CSVVRGTGAYNEQFF	TGCAGCGTTGTACGAGGGACAGGGGCTTACAATGAGCAGTTCTTC
TRBV29-1	TRBJ1-1	TRBD1	few	CSAWTGQGMAFF	TGCAGCGCCTGGACAGGGCAGGGTATGGCTTTCTTT
TRBV28	TRBJ1-5	.	.	CASSLDRTAYSNQPQHF	TGTGCCAGCAGTTTAGATCGGACAGCATATAGCAATCAGCCCCAGCATTTT
TRBV10-3	TRBJ1-2	.	few	CAISDQSGHTYGYTF	TGTGCCATCAGTGACCAGTCGGGACACACCTATGGCTACACCTTC
TRBV12-3/TRBV12-4	TRBJ2-7	.	.	CASSHGRDTAYEQYF	TGTGCCAGCAGCCACGGCAGGGACACCGCCTACGAGCAGTACTTC
TRBV14	TRBJ2-5	TRBD1	.	CASSPGTGSFQETQYF	TGTGCCAGCAGCCCCGGGACAGGGTCTTTCCAAGAGACCCAGTACTTC
TRBV5-1	TRBJ1-6	.	.	CASSLDSLHSPLHF	TGCGCCAGCAGCTTGGACAGTCTCCATTCACCCCTCCACTTT
TRBV27	TRBJ1-5	.	.	CASSLSHDNNQPQHF	TGTGCCAGCAGTTTATCGCACGATAACAATCAGCCCCAGCATTTT